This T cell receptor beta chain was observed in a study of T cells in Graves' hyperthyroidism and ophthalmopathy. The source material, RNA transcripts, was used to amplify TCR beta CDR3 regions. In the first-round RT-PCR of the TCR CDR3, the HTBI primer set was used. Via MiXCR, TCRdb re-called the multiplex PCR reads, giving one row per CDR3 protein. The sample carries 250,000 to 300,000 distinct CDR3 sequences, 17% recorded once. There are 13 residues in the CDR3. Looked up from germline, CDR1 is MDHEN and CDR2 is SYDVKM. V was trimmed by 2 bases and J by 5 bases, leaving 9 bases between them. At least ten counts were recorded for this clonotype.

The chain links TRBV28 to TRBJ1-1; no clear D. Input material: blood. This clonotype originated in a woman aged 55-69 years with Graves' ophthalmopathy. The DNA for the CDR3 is TGTGCCAGCAGTTTACGGAGAAGGACTGAAGCTTTCTTT. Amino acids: CASSLRRRTEAFF.